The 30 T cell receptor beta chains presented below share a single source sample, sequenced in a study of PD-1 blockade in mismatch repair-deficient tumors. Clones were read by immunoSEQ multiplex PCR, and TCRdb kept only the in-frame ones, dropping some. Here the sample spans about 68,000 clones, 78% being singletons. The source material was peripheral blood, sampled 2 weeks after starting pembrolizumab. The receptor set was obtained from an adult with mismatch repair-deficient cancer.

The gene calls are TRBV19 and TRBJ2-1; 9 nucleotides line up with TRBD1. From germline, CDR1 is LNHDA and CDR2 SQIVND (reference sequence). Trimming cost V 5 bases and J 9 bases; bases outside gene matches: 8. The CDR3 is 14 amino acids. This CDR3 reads CASSPGQGQSEQFF. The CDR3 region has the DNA TGTGCCAGTAGTCCGGGACAGGGTCAGAGTGAGCAGTTCTTC.

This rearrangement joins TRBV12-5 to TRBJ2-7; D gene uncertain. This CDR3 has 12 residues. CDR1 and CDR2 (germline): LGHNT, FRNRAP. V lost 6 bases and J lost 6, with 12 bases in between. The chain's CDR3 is CASGPTMREQYF. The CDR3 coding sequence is TGTGCTAGTGGCCCGACGATGCGCGAGCAGTACTTC.

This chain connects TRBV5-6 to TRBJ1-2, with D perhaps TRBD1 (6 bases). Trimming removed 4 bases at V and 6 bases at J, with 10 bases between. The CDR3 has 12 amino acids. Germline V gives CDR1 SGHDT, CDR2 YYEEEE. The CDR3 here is CASSLAGDGYTF. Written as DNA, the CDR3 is TGTGCCAGCAGCCTAGCAGGGGATGGCTACACCTTC. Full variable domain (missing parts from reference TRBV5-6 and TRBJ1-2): DAGVTQSPTHLIKTRGQQVTLRCSPKSGHDTVSWYQQALGQGPQFIFQYYEEEERQRGNFPDRFSGHQFPNYSSELNVNALLLGDSALYLCASSLAGDGYTFGSGTRLTVV.

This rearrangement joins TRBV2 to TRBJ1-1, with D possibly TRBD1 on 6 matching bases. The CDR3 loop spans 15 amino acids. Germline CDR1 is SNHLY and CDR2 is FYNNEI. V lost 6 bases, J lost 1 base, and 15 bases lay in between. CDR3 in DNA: TGTGCCAGCAGGGAACAGGGTGTGGGGAACACTGAAGCTTTCTTT. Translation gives CASREQGVGNTEAFF.

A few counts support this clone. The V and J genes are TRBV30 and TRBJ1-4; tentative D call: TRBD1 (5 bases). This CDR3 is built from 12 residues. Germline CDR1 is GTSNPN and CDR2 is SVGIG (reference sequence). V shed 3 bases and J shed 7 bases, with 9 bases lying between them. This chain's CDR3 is CAWRPRAEKLFF. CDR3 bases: TGTGCCTGGAGGCCCAGGGCTGAAAAACTGTTTTTT.

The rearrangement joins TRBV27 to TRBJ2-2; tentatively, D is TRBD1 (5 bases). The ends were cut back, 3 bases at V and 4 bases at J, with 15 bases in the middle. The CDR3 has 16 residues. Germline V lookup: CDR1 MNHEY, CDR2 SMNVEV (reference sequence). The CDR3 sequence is CASSFSRGRITGELFF. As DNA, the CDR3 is TGTGCCAGCAGTTTTTCTAGGGGAAGGATCACCGGGGAGCTGTTTTTT.

CDR3 residues: CASSLAGWEQYF. Written as DNA, the CDR3 is TGTGCCAGCAGCTTAGCCGGGTGGGAGCAGTACTTC. The gene calls are TRBV7-9 and TRBJ2-5; a weak D match, TRBD2 (5 bases). CDR3 length: 12 residues. In germline, CDR1 is SEHNR, CDR2 FQNEAQ (reference sequence). The ends were cut back, 0 bases at V and 11 bases at J, with 10 bases in the middle.

The CDR3, as DNA: TGCGCCAGCAGCCAAGACTCGGTTTGGAACGAGCAGTACTTC. This codes for CASSQDSVWNEQYF. This sequence joins TRBV4-1 and TRBJ2-7, with D unresolved. Germline V gives CDR1 MGHRA, CDR2 YSYEKL. The CDR3 is 14 residues long. V lost 0 bases to trimming and J lost 5 bases, with 11 bases between them.

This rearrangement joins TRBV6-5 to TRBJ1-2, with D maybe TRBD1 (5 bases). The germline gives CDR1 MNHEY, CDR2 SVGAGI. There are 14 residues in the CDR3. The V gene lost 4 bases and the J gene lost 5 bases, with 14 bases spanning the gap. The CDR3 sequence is CASSFMGTGYGYTF. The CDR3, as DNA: TGTGCCAGCAGTTTCATGGGGACGGGTTATGGCTACACCTTC.

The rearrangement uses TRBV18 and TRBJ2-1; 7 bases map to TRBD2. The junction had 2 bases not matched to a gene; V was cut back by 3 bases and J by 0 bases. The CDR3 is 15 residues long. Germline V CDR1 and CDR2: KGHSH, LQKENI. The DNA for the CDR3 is TGTGCCAGCTCACCCGGCGGGAGCTCCTACAATGAGCAGTTCTTC. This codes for CASSPGGSSYNEQFF. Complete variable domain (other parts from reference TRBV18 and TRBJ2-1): NAGVMQNPRHLVRRRGQEARLRCSPMKGHSHVYWYRQLPEEGLKFMVYLQKENIIDESGMPKERFSAEFPKEGPSILRIQQVVRGDSAAYFCASSPGGSSYNEQFFGPGTRLTVL.

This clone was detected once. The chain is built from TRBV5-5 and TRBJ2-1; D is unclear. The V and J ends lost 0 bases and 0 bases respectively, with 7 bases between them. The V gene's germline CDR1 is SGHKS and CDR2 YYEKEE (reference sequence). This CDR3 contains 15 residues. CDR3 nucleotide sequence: TGTGCCAGCAGCTTGGGAGAGAGCTCCTACAATGAGCAGTTCTTC. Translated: CASSLGESSYNEQFF.

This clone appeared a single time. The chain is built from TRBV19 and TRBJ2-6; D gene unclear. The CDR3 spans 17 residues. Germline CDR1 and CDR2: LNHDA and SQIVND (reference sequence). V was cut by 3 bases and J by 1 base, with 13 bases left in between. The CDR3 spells CASSMRPGVSGANVLTF. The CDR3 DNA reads TGTGCCAGTAGTATGAGACCCGGAGTGTCTGGGGCCAACGTCCTGACTTTC.

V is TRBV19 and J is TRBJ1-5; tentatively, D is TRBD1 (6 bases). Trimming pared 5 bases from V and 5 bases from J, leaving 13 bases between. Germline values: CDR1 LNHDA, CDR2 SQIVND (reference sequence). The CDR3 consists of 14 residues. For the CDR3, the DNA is TGTGCCAGTAGTCAGATGACAGGCTATCAGCCCCAGCATTTT. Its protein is CASSQMTGYQPQHF.

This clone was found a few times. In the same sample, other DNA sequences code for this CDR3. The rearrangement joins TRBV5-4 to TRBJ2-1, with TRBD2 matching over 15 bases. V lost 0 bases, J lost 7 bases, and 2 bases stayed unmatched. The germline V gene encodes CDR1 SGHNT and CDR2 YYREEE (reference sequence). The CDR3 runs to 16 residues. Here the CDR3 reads CASSLGGLAGGNEQFF. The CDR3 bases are TGTGCCAGCAGCTTGGGAGGACTAGCGGGGGGGAATGAGCAGTTCTTC. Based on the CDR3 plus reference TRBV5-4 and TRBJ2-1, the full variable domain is ETGVTQSPTHLIKTRGQQVTLRCSSQSGHNTVSWYQQALGQGPQFIFQYYREEENGRGNFPPRFSGLQFPNYSSELNVNALELDDSALYLCASSLGGLAGGNEQFFGPGTRLTVL.

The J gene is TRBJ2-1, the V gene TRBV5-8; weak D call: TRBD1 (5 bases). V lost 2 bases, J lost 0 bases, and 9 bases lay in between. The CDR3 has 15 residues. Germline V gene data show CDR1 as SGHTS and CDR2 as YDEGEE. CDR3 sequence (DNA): TGTGCCAGCAGCTTTGGGCAGGGCTCCTACAATGAGCAGTTCTTC. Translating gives CASSFGQGSYNEQFF.

CDR3 DNA: TGTGCCAGCAGCCCTTACCGGGACAGGGACTATGGCTACACCTTC. Its translation is CASSPYRDRDYGYTF. This chain links TRBV14 with TRBJ1-2; 9 bases align to TRBD1. Germline trimming cut 4 bases from V and 3 bases from J; bases unmatched to any gene: 6. Germline V lookup: CDR1 SGHDN, CDR2 FVKESK. The CDR3 covers 15 residues.

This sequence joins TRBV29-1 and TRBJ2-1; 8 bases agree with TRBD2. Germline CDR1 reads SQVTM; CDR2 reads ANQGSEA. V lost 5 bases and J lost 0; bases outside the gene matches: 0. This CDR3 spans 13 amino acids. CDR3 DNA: TGCAGCGTTAGCGGGAGCTCCTACAATGAGCAGTTCTTC. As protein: CSVSGSSYNEQFF.

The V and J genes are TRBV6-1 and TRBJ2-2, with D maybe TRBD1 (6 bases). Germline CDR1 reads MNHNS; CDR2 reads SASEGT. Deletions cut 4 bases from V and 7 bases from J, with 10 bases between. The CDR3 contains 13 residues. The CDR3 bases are TGTGCCAGCAGTGGCAACAGGGACGGGGAGCTGTTTTTT. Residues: CASSGNRDGELFF.

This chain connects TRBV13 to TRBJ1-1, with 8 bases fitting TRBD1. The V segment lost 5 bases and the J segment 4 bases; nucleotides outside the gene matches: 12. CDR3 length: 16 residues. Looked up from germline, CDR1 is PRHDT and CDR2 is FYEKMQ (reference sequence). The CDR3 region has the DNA TGTGCCAGCAGCCTTAGGGGCAGGGGGCTTATCACTGAAGCTTTCTTT. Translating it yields CASSLRGRGLITEAFF.

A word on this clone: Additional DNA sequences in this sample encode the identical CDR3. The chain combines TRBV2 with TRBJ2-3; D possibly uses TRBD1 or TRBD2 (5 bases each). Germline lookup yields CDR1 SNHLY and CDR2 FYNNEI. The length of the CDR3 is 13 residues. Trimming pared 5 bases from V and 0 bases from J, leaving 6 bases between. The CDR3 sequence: CASSRDSTDTQYF. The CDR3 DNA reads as TGTGCCAGCAGTAGGGACAGCACAGATACGCAGTATTTT.

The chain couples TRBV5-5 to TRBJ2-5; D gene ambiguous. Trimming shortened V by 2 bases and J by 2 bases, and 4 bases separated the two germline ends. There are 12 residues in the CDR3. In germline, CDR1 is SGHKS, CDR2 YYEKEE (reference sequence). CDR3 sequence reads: CASSLLQETQYF. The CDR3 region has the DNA TGTGCCAGCAGCTTACTTCAAGAGACCCAGTACTTC.

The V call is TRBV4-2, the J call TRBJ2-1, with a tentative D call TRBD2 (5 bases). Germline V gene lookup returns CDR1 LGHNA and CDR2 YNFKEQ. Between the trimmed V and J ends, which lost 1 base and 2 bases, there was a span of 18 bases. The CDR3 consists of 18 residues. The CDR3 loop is CASSQGQGASGAYNEQFF. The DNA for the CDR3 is TGTGCCAGCAGCCAAGGGCAAGGAGCAAGCGGAGCCTACAATGAGCAGTTCTTC.

This CDR3 is CASSQFRNTEAFF. The CDR3 region has the DNA TGTGCCAGCAGCCAATTCAGGAACACTGAAGCTTTCTTT. The gene calls are TRBV14 and TRBJ1-1; D not resolved. The CDR3 length is 13 residues. V lost 2 bases, J lost 1 base, and 5 bases lay in between. Germline values: CDR1 SGHDN, CDR2 FVKESK.

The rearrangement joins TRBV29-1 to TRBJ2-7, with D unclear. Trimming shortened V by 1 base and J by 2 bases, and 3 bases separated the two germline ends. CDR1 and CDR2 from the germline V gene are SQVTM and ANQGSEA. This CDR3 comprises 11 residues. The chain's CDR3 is CSVEVAYEQYF. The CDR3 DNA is TGCAGCGTTGAAGTCGCCTACGAGCAGTACTTC.

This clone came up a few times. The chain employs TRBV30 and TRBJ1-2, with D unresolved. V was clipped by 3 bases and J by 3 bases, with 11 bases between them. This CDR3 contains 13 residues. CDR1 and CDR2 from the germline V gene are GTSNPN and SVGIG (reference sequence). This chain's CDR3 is CAWSTRSYYGYTF. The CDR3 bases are TGTGCCTGGAGCACTCGGAGTTACTATGGCTACACCTTC.

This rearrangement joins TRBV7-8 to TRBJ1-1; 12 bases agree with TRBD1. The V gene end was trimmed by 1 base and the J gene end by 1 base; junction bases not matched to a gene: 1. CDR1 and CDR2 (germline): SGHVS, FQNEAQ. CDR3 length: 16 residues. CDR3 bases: TGTGCCAGCAGCTTAGTGGGACAGGGGGCGAACACTGAAGCTTTCTTT. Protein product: CASSLVGQGANTEAFF. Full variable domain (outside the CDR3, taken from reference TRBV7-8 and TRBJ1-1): GAGVSQSPRYKVAKRGQDVALRCDPISGHVSLFWYQQALGQGPEFLTYFQNEAQLDKSGLPSDRFFAERPEGSVSTLKIQRTQQEDSAVYLCASSLVGQGANTEAFFGQGTRLTVV.

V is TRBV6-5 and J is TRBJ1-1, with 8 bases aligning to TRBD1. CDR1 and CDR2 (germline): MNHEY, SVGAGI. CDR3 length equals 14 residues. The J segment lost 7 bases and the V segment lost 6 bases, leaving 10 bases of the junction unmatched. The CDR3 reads CASRLRGQIGEAFF. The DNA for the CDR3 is TGTGCCAGCAGACTCAGGGGGCAGATAGGTGAAGCTTTCTTT.

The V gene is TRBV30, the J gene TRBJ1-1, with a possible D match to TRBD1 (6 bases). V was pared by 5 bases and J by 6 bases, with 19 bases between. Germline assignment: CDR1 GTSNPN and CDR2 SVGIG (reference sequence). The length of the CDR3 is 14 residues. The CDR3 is CAWGGTFRGSEAFF. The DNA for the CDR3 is TGTGCCTGGGGGGGGACATTTCGAGGATCTGAAGCTTTCTTT.

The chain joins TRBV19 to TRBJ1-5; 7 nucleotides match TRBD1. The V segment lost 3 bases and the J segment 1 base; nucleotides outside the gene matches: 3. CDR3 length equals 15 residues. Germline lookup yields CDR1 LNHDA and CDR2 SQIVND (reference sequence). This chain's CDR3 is CASSIADRSNQPQHF. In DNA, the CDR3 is TGTGCCAGTAGTATTGCGGACAGGAGCAATCAGCCCCAGCATTTT.

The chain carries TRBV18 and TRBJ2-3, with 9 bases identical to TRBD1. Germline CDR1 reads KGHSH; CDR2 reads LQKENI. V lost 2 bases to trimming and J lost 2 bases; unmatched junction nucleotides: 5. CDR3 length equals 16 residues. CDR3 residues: CASSPSTGGNTDTQYF. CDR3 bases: TGTGCCAGCTCACCATCGACAGGGGGGAACACAGATACGCAGTATTTT.